This TCR beta chain was profiled in a study of blood T cell repertoires in COVID-19. Study as a whole: In each case, the material was cDNA or gDNA derived from T cells, B-cell-depleted T cells, or PBMCs.

CDR1 MGHRA and CDR2 YSYEKL come from the germline V gene. This CDR3 spans 18 amino acids. The V gene end was trimmed by 1 base and the J gene end by 3 bases; junction bases not matched to a gene: 14. Original analysis: Amplification of reference gene primers was used by the study to estimate nucleated cell counts. Clones were sequenced by immunoSEQ multiplex PCR, and TCRdb holds only the in-frame ones, with some missing. V, J and clone size are those of that table, while D and trimming were read from the DNA. The sample shows some 44,000 clones, roughly 87% of them seen only once. The receptor was isolated from a man in his sixties with active COVID-19. Sequencing was carried out using peripheral blood. The J gene is TRBJ2-5, the V gene TRBV4-1; 7 bases match TRBD2. CDR3 region: CASSQVQAGSLFKETQYF. The CDR3 DNA reads TGCGCCAGCAGCCAAGTGCAAGCGGGAAGCTTATTTAAAGAGACCCAGTACTTC.